The 5 T cell receptor beta chains listed next were all sequenced from one sample in a study of radiation and T cells in renal cell carcinoma. As for time point: blood 2 weeks post-SBRT. Documented treatment: 15 Gy SBRT to primary tumor, nephrectomy 4 weeks later. Sequencing was performed with immunoSEQ multiplex PCR; in TCRdb, only in-frame clones are kept and a portion is missing. The sample comprises around 70,000 clones, roughly 80% of which are singletons, and almost 6% rests with the top ten. Sequenced material: blood, taken from a patient whose treatment included radiotherapy and nephrectomy. The receptors were gathered from a man between 60 and 70 years old with renal cell carcinoma.

The chain is built from TRBV2 and TRBJ2-7; 14 bases agree with TRBD2. The length of the CDR3 is 14 residues. CDR1 and CDR2 (germline): SNHLY, FYNNEI. J lost 4 bases, V lost 6 bases, and 2 bases had no gene match. CDR3 region: CASSWTSGRYEQYF. CDR3 sequence (DNA): TGTGCCAGCAGCTGGACTAGCGGGAGGTACGAGCAGTACTTC.

The genes are TRBV10-3 and TRBJ2-3, with 12 bases lining up with TRBD2. Trimming took 4 bases from V and 0 from J; bases not matched to a gene: 8. CDR1 is ENHRY and CDR2 is SYGVKD in the germline V gene. This CDR3 is 18 amino acids long. The CDR3 nucleotides are TGTGCCATCAGTGCCACCGGGACTAGCGGGTCTAGCACAGATACGCAGTATTTT. It yields the protein CAISATGTSGSSTDTQYF.

In nucleotides, the CDR3 is TGCGCCAGCAGTTGGGGACTAGCGGGAGTAATGTTAGAGACAGATACGCAGTATTTT. Protein sequence: CASSWGLAGVMLETDTQYF. The chain carries TRBV5-1 and TRBJ2-3, with 14 bases aligning to TRBD2. The CDR3 is 19 residues long. The germline CDR1 and CDR2 sequences are SGHRS and YFSETQ. V dropped 5 bases and J dropped 3; count of bases not matched to a gene: 14.

The chain recombines TRBV5-4 with TRBJ2-7; D is possibly TRBD1 (6 bases). The germline V gene encodes CDR1 SGHNT and CDR2 YYREEE (reference sequence). This CDR3 is built from 13 residues. V was trimmed by 2 bases and J by 7 bases, leaving 13 bases between them. CDR3 nucleotide sequence: TGTGCCAGCAGCTTCGACAGGAAGGGGGAGCAGTACTTC. This translates into CASSFDRKGEQYF. Full variable domain (missing parts from reference TRBV5-4 and TRBJ2-7): ETGVTQSPTHLIKTRGQQVTLRCSSQSGHNTVSWYQQALGQGPQFIFQYYREEENGRGNFPPRFSGLQFPNYSSELNVNALELDDSALYLCASSFDRKGEQYFGPGTRLTVT.

The genes are TRBV4-1 and TRBJ2-6; tentatively, D is TRBD1 (6 bases). The CDR3 extends over 16 amino acids. The V end was cut by 3 bases, the J end by 8 bases, with 17 bases between. The germline CDR1 and CDR2 sequences are MGHRA and YSYEKL. The CDR3 DNA reads TGCGCCAGCAGCCACTTCCCTCTTACAGGGACCAACGTCCTGACTTTC. Its translation: CASSHFPLTGTNVLTF.